The next 24 T cell receptor beta chains were all read from a single sample in a study of shared clonotypes between healthy human individuals. Naive CD8 cells were CD45RO-negative, positively selected for CCR7, excluding terminally differentiated effector memory CD45RA+ cells. The data were produced by immunoSEQ multiplex PCR, yet TCRdb's version contains in-frame clones alone and is incomplete. The sample records about 2 million clones, about 94% being singletons. The sequenced sample was naive CD8+ T cells sorted from blood. The receptor set was obtained from a man aged 18-30 years in good health.

The rearrangement uses TRBV7-2 and TRBJ1-3, with D possibly TRBD1 on 6 matching bases. V lost 5 bases to trimming and J lost 0 bases, with 14 bases between them. There are 16 residues in the CDR3. Germline CDR1 SGHTA, CDR2 FQGNSA. CDR3 protein: CASSPGTLVSGNTIYF. The CDR3 DNA is TGTGCCAGCAGCCCCGGGACACTAGTCTCTGGAAACACCATATATTTT.

J is TRBJ2-7 and V is TRBV6-5; 9 bases are a match to TRBD2. CDR1 is MNHEY and CDR2 is SVGAGI in the germline V gene. The V gene end was trimmed by 2 bases and the J gene end by 5 bases; junction bases not matched to a gene: 4. The CDR3 has 14 residues. In DNA, the CDR3 is TGTGCCAGCAGTTACGGGACTAGCACCCACGAGCAGTACTTC. This translates into CASSYGTSTHEQYF.

The chain combines TRBV5-4 with TRBJ2-5; D is undetermined. The CDR3 extends over 15 amino acids. Trimming took 0 bases from V and 4 from J, leaving 13 bases between them. The germline gives CDR1 SGHNT, CDR2 YYREEE (reference sequence). CDR3 nucleotide sequence: TGTGCCAGCAGCTTGGACACTGACAATGGAGAGACCCAGTACTTC. Its protein product is CASSLDTDNGETQYF.

This clone was detected once. V and J are TRBV12-5 and TRBJ2-7; D might be TRBD2 (5 bases). CDR1 and CDR2 from the germline V gene are LGHNT and FRNRAP. Deletions cut 6 bases from V and 0 bases from J, with 12 bases between. This CDR3 contains 14 residues. The CDR3 loop is CASGDSGLSYEQYF. DNA for the CDR3: TGTGCTAGTGGGGACTCGGGCCTCTCCTACGAGCAGTACTTC.

This clone was observed once. The rearrangement joins TRBV11-2 to TRBJ1-6, with D maybe TRBD1 (6 bases). Germline V lookup: CDR1 SGHAT, CDR2 FQNNGV. The CDR3 consists of 14 residues. Between the trimmed V and J ends, which lost 5 bases and 9 bases, there was a span of 14 bases. CDR3 sequence reads: CASSHTGFPSPLHF. The DNA for the CDR3 is TGTGCCAGCAGCCATACAGGGTTTCCTTCACCCCTCCACTTT.

The rearrangement links TRBV25-1 to TRBJ2-3; D unclear. Between the trimmed V and J ends, which lost 3 bases and 7 bases, there was a span of 11 bases. Germline CDR1 MGHDK, CDR2 SYGVNS. This CDR3 is 13 amino acids long. The CDR3 is CASSDFHGNTQYF. The CDR3 bases are TGTGCCAGCAGTGATTTTCACGGAAATACGCAGTATTTT.

A few counts support this clone. The sample contains more than one DNA sequence encoding this CDR3. The chain uses TRBV27 and TRBJ1-5, with a weak D call TRBD1 (5 bases). CDR1 MNHEY and CDR2 SMNVEV come from the germline V gene (reference sequence). The CDR3 sequence is 16 residues long. V lost 5 bases and J lost 4, with 18 bases in between. The CDR3 reads CASSPSRGESNQPQHF. The CDR3 coding sequence is TGTGCCAGCAGTCCCTCGAGGGGAGAGTCGAATCAGCCCCAGCATTTT.

The rearrangement joins TRBV5-1 to TRBJ1-2; tentative D call: TRBD1 (5 bases). CDR1 SGHRS and CDR2 YFSETQ come from the germline V gene. CDR3 length equals 14 residues. Trimming shortened V by 4 bases and J by 2 bases, and 12 bases separated the two germline ends. The CDR3 protein is CASSPYGQNYGYTF. The CDR3 nucleotides read TGCGCCAGCAGCCCCTACGGACAAAACTATGGCTACACCTTC.

This CDR3 is CASSFKGVNYGYTF. The CDR3 DNA reads as TGTGCCAGCAGCTTTAAAGGCGTCAACTATGGCTACACCTTC. The chain combines TRBV13 with TRBJ1-2; D not resolved. This CDR3 is built from 14 residues. Trimming pared 3 bases from V and 2 bases from J, leaving 10 bases between. In germline, CDR1 is PRHDT, CDR2 FYEKMQ (reference sequence).

Points on this clone: The same CDR3 can be traced to other DNA sequences in this sample. This chain joins TRBV6-5 and TRBJ2-7; D remains unclear. The ends were cut back, 2 bases at V and 4 bases at J, with 9 bases in the middle. The germline V gene encodes CDR1 MNHEY and CDR2 SVGAGI. The CDR3 has 13 amino acids. CDR3 sequence: CASSYGVGYEQYF. DNA for the CDR3: TGTGCCAGCAGTTACGGTGTTGGATACGAGCAGTACTTC.

The chain couples TRBV6-1 to TRBJ2-7; tentatively, D is TRBD2 (5 bases). Per the germline V gene, CDR1 is MNHNS and CDR2 is SASEGT. This CDR3 contains 15 residues. Trimming took 2 bases from V and 5 from J, leaving 16 bases between them. CDR3 region: CASSEYDLEGHEQYF. CDR3 DNA: TGTGCCAGCAGTGAATATGACCTAGAGGGCCACGAGCAGTACTTC.

This clone was observed once. The gene calls are TRBV7-3 and TRBJ2-3; D possibly corresponds to TRBD2 (6 bases). The CDR3 is 13 amino acids. Trimming removed 4 bases at V and 1 base at J, with 6 bases between. Germline CDR1 SGHTA, CDR2 FQGTGA. As DNA, the CDR3 is TGTGCCAGCAGCTGGGAGGGCACAGATACGCAGTATTTT. It specifies CASSWEGTDTQYF.

The V and J genes are TRBV27 and TRBJ2-5; D remains ambiguous. Germline V lookup: CDR1 MNHEY, CDR2 SMNVEV (reference sequence). The CDR3 is 14 residues long. The V end was cut by 3 bases, the J end by 4 bases, with 12 bases between. The DNA of the CDR3 is TGTGCCAGCAGTTTCTACCCAGAAGCAGAGACCCAGTACTTC. The encoded protein is CASSFYPEAETQYF.

The chain recombines TRBV27 with TRBJ1-2, with D tentatively TRBD1 (5 bases). Germline CDR1 reads MNHEY; CDR2 reads SMNVEV (reference sequence). The V gene lost 4 bases and the J gene lost 2 bases, with 11 bases spanning the gap. This CDR3 has 14 residues. CDR3 in DNA: TGTGCCAGCAGTTCCGGGACGGAAAACTATGGCTACACCTTC. This translates into CASSSGTENYGYTF.

The gene calls are TRBV4-3 and TRBJ1-4; D not resolved. V was shortened by 1 base and J by 8 bases, with 17 bases between the two germline ends. The CDR3 runs 16 residues. Germline V lookup: CDR1 LGHNA, CDR2 YSLEER. This CDR3 is CASSQGFGDAREKLFF. Written as DNA, the CDR3 is TGCGCCAGCAGCCAAGGGTTCGGTGACGCAAGGGAAAAACTGTTTTTT.

CDR3 nucleotide sequence: TGTGCCAGCAGTATACCGATGCGGGACAGGGGAGATAACACCGGGGAGCTGTTTTTT. It codes for CASSIPMRDRGDNTGELFF. V and J are TRBV28 and TRBJ2-2; 10 positions agree with TRBD1. Unmatched junction bases numbered 14, after V lost 5 bases and J lost 2 bases. The CDR3 spans 19 residues. Germline V gene sequence: CDR1 MDHEN, CDR2 SYDVKM. Using reference TRBV28 and TRBJ2-2 for the parts outside the CDR3, the full variable domain is DVKVTQSSRYLVKRTGEKVFLECVQDMDHENMFWYRQDPGLGLRLIYFSYDVKMKEKGDIPEGYSVSREKKERFSLILESASTNQTSMYLCASSIPMRDRGDNTGELFFGEGSRLTVL.

This chain links TRBV20-1 with TRBJ1-1; no firm D call. CDR1 is DFQATT and CDR2 is SNEGSKA in the germline V gene (reference sequence). Trimming removed 3 bases at V and 6 bases at J, with 8 bases between. The CDR3 runs 11 residues. The CDR3 reads CSARMGPEAFF. The CDR3 nucleotides read TGCAGTGCTAGGATGGGCCCTGAAGCTTTCTTT.

The chain couples TRBV7-2 to TRBJ1-2, with 7 bases aligning to TRBD1. The CDR3 spans 14 residues. Per the germline V gene, CDR1 is SGHTA and CDR2 is FQGNSA. Losses at the gene ends were 5 bases for V and 2 bases for J; bases not matched to a gene: 5. The CDR3 is CASSPLTGNYGYTF. The CDR3 nucleotides read TGTGCCAGCAGCCCTCTGACAGGGAACTATGGCTACACCTTC.

The chain links TRBV27 to TRBJ2-5; 7 bases fit TRBD2. Trimming cost V 0 bases and J 4 bases; bases outside gene matches: 5. From germline, CDR1 is MNHEY and CDR2 SMNVEV (reference sequence). The CDR3 is 15 amino acids. The DNA for the CDR3 is TGTGCCAGCAGTTTATCGGGAGGGTTTGGAGAGACCCAGTACTTC. Translated, it gives CASSLSGGFGETQYF.

The chain combines TRBV7-9 with TRBJ2-1; D is possibly TRBD2 (5 bases). Trimming took off 2 bases at V and 9 bases at J, with 8 bases between the two ends. Germline lookup yields CDR1 SEHNR and CDR2 FQNEAQ (reference sequence). CDR3 length: 12 residues. The CDR3 DNA is TGTGCCAGCAGCTTACTAGCACCTGAGCAGTTCTTC. It codes for CASSLLAPEQFF.

This rearrangement joins TRBV27 to TRBJ1-1, with a tentative D call TRBD1 (6 bases). Trimming removed 0 bases at V and 4 bases at J, with 12 bases between. CDR1 and CDR2 from the germline V gene are MNHEY and SMNVEV (reference sequence). The CDR3 has 15 amino acids. The CDR3 is CASSLSSGVGTEAFF. CDR3 nucleotide sequence: TGTGCCAGCAGTTTATCGTCAGGGGTGGGCACTGAAGCTTTCTTT.

To note about this clone: This CDR3 is also generated by other DNA sequences in the sample. V is TRBV27 and J is TRBJ1-5; D ambiguous. Trimming shortened V by 3 bases and J by 3 bases, and 3 bases separated the two germline ends. CDR1 is MNHEY and CDR2 is SMNVEV in the germline V gene (reference sequence). This CDR3 spans 12 amino acids. Here the CDR3 DNA reads TGTGCCAGCAGTTTTTACAATCAGCCCCAGCATTTT. It encodes CASSFYNQPQHF.

This clone was seen a single time. V and J are TRBV19 and TRBJ2-2; 7 nucleotides match TRBD2. J lost 2 bases, V lost 7 bases, and 4 bases had no gene match. From germline, CDR1 is LNHDA and CDR2 SQIVND (reference sequence). This CDR3 comprises 14 residues. The CDR3 DNA sequence: TGTGCCAGTATGCAGCGGGATAACACCGGGGAGCTGTTTTTT. Translated, it gives CASMQRDNTGELFF.

The CDR3 is CASSPELTGQGVGEAFF. CDR3 nucleotide sequence: TGTGCCAGCAGCCCAGAACTAACGGGACAGGGGGTTGGTGAAGCTTTCTTT. This rearrangement joins TRBV7-8 to TRBJ1-1; 11 bases are shared with TRBD1. V lost 5 bases and J lost 7; bases outside the gene matches: 15. The length of the CDR3 is 17 residues. Germline V gene data show CDR1 as SGHVS and CDR2 as FQNEAQ.